The 27 T cell receptor beta chains reported below all come from one sample, sequenced in a study of PD-1 blockade in classical Hodgkin lymphoma. Here immunoSEQ multiplex PCR was the method, and the copy in TCRdb shows in-frame clones only, minus some. The sample lists roughly 50,000 clones; 85% to 90% were seen once. Documented time point: cycle 4 day 1 (C4D1), after 5 to 7 weeks of nivolumab. All patients experienced relapse after autologous stem cell transplantation, and brentuximab vedotin exposure was variable. Sequencing was performed on peripheral blood mononuclear cells (PBMCs), taken before the fourth cycle of nivolumab. The source is a human donor with classical Hodgkin lymphoma.

The chain has TRBV30 and TRBJ2-3; D unresolved. This CDR3 has 16 amino acids. Between the trimmed V and J ends, which lost 1 base and 4 bases, there was a span of 18 bases. The germline V gene has CDR1 GTSNPN and CDR2 SVGIG (reference sequence). This chain's CDR3 is CAWSAVDSRDSDTQYF. CDR3 sequence (DNA): TGTGCCTGGAGTGCAGTCGATTCAAGAGATTCAGATACGCAGTATTTT.

This sequence joins TRBV20-1 and TRBJ1-2; D uncertain. There are 11 residues in the CDR3. V lost 5 bases, J lost 4 bases, and 8 bases lay in between. Looked up from germline, CDR1 is DFQATT and CDR2 is SNEGSKA (reference sequence). The CDR3 sequence is CSAGLGYGYTF. The CDR3 DNA follows: TGCAGTGCTGGCCTAGGCTATGGCTACACCTTC.

The V call is TRBV11-3, the J call TRBJ2-1; D gene uncertain. The CDR3 is 11 residues long. V lost 5 bases, J lost 8 bases, and 7 bases lay in between. Per germline, CDR1 SGHNT and CDR2 YENEEA. The CDR3 sequence: CASSARDEQFF. In DNA form, the CDR3 reads TGTGCCAGCAGCGCTAGGGATGAGCAGTTCTTC. The full variable domain, its missing parts supplied by reference TRBV11-3 and TRBJ2-1, is EAGVVQSPRYKIIEKKQPVAFWCNPISGHNTLYWYLQNLGQGPELLIRYENEEAVDDSQLPKDRFSAERLKGVDSTLKIQPAELGDSAVYLCASSARDEQFFGPGTRLTVL.

The V gene is TRBV7-8, the J gene TRBJ2-7; D possibly matches TRBD1 or TRBD2 (5 bases each). Germline V gene data show CDR1 as SGHVS and CDR2 as FQNEAQ. CDR3 length: 15 residues. V lost 5 bases to trimming and J lost 1 base, with 15 bases between them. The CDR3 coding sequence is TGTGCCAGCAGCCCTCCCGGGGACGGTTCCTACGAGCAGTACTTC. Translated, it gives CASSPPGDGSYEQYF.

V and J are TRBV4-1 and TRBJ2-7, with D hard to call. The V gene lost 0 bases and the J gene lost 4 bases, with 16 bases spanning the gap. Germline V gene lookup returns CDR1 MGHRA and CDR2 YSYEKL. The CDR3 is made up of 16 amino acids. The CDR3 coding sequence is TGCGCCAGCAGCCAAGATCTAGTAGGGTCACCATACGAGCAGTACTTC. This encodes CASSQDLVGSPYEQYF.

The sample holds one count of this clone. The genes are TRBV27 and TRBJ1-5, with TRBD1 matching 11 bases. The CDR3 is 18 amino acids. Germline V gene sequence: CDR1 MNHEY, CDR2 SMNVEV (reference sequence). V shed 5 bases and J 4 bases; nucleotides not matched to a gene: 13. The CDR3 loop reads CASSPGTGGSGWNQPQHF. CDR3 nucleotide sequence: TGTGCCAGCAGTCCAGGGACAGGGGGATCGGGTTGGAATCAGCCCCAGCATTTT.

The chain is built from TRBV6-6 and TRBJ2-7; D possibly corresponds to TRBD2 (6 bases). Germline loops: CDR1 MNHNY, CDR2 SVGAGI (reference sequence). Trimming left V 5 bases short and J 3 bases short, with 17 bases between. This CDR3 has 15 residues. CDR3 nucleotide sequence: TGTGCCAGCAGTCACCAGACTAGGGCGATCTACGAGCAGTACTTC. Translating it yields CASSHQTRAIYEQYF.

Worth noting for this clone: Its ends do not fully match the called genes, so a read error is possible. The J gene is TRBJ2-5, the V gene TRBV7-7, with TRBD2 matching over 11 bases. The CDR3 spans 16 residues. The germline gives CDR1 SSHAT, CDR2 FNYEAQ (reference sequence). The CDR3 DNA is TGTGCTAGCAGCAATACAATAGCGGGAGGGCGTGAGACCCAGTACTTC. Amino acids: CASSNTIAGGRETQYF.

On this clone itself: Other DNA sequences in the same sample also yield this CDR3. The J gene is TRBJ2-1, the V gene TRBV5-8, with D possibly TRBD2 on 5 matching bases. In germline, CDR1 is SGHTS, CDR2 YDEGEE. Trimming pared 4 bases from V and 1 base from J, leaving 15 bases between. CDR3 length: 16 amino acids. The CDR3 sequence: CASSAAGRTSYNEQFF. CDR3 nucleotides: TGTGCCAGCAGCGCTGCGGGTAGAACTTCCTACAATGAGCAGTTCTTC. Looking up the rest from reference TRBV5-8 and TRBJ2-1 gives the full variable domain: EAGVTQSPTHLIKTRGQQATLRCSPISGHTSVYWYQQALGLGLQFLLWYDEGEERNRGNFPPRFSGRQFPNYSSELNVNALELEDSALYLCASSAAGRTSYNEQFFGPGTRLTVL.

The rearrangement joins TRBV20-1 to TRBJ2-7; D may be TRBD2 (6 bases). This CDR3 contains 11 residues. Germline CDR1 reads DFQATT; CDR2 reads SNEGSKA (reference sequence). V was shortened by 5 bases and J by 5 bases, with 10 bases between the two germline ends. The CDR3 DNA follows: TGCAGTGCTCGCAGGGAGGACGAGCAGTACTTC. Translated, it gives CSARREDEQYF.

The J gene is TRBJ2-7, the V gene TRBV11-3; 13 bases agree with TRBD2. With V trimmed by 5 bases and J by 3 bases, 7 bases remained unmatched. CDR3 length: 16 amino acids. Germline-derived CDR1 and CDR2 are SGHNT and YENEEA. The CDR3 loop reads CASSTMGTSGIYEQYF. CDR3 nucleotides: TGTGCCAGCAGCACCATGGGGACTAGCGGGATCTACGAGCAGTACTTC.

This clone was seen once. This rearrangement joins TRBV5-1 to TRBJ2-1; 14 bases fit TRBD2. V lost 3 bases, J lost 8 bases, and 7 bases stayed unmatched. CDR1 SGHRS and CDR2 YFSETQ come from the germline V gene. This CDR3 contains 16 residues. The CDR3 nucleotides read TGCGCCAGCAGCTGGGGACTAGCGGGAGAATCCTATGAGCAGTTCTTC. Its translation is CASSWGLAGESYEQFF. Using reference TRBV5-1 and TRBJ2-1 for the parts outside the CDR3, the full variable domain is KAGVTQTPRYLIKTRGQQVTLSCSPISGHRSVSWYQQTPGQGLQFLFEYFSETQRNKGNFPGRFSGRQFSNSRSEMNVSTLELGDSALYLCASSWGLAGESYEQFFGPGTRLTVL.

V gene TRBV28 combines with J gene TRBJ1-5; no definite D call. The CDR3 length is 14 residues. Looked up from germline, CDR1 is MDHEN and CDR2 is SYDVKM. Deletions cut 5 bases from V and 7 bases from J, with 15 bases between. The CDR3 sequence: CASSPGEPLQPQHF. Here the CDR3 DNA reads TGTGCCAGCAGTCCCGGAGAACCATTGCAGCCCCAGCATTTT.

The sample holds one count of this clone. The chain combines TRBV6-1 with TRBJ1-2; weak D call: TRBD1 (5 bases). Trimming pared 4 bases from V and 8 bases from J, leaving 14 bases between. The CDR3 has 13 residues. From germline, CDR1 is MNHNS and CDR2 SASEGT. CDR3 residues: CASSVRDGGGYTF. In DNA form, the CDR3 reads TGTGCCAGCAGTGTCCGGGACGGCGGGGGCTACACCTTC.

This clone has only one observation. The chain is built from TRBV5-1 and TRBJ2-3; TRBD1 might be the D (6 bases). The CDR3 runs to 13 residues. CDR1 is SGHRS, CDR2 YFSETQ, per germline. V lost 5 bases and J lost 3, with 10 bases in between. CDR3 sequence: CASRQGATDTQYF. The DNA of the CDR3 is TGCGCCAGCAGACAGGGAGCAACAGATACGCAGTATTTT.

The chain employs TRBV19 and TRBJ1-1, with a weak D call TRBD1 (5 bases). The V end lost 4 bases, the J end lost 0 bases, and 12 bases lay between the germline ends. Germline assignment: CDR1 LNHDA and CDR2 SQIVND (reference sequence). The CDR3 is 15 residues long. As DNA, the CDR3 is TGTGCCAGTAGTAATACGGGGGTGGTGAACACTGAAGCTTTCTTT. Its protein is CASSNTGVVNTEAFF.

The J gene is TRBJ2-1, the V gene TRBV19, with TRBD1 matching 7 bases. The V gene end was trimmed by 4 bases and the J gene end by 5 bases; junction bases not matched to a gene: 5. Germline CDR1 reads LNHDA; CDR2 reads SQIVND (reference sequence). The length of the CDR3 is 14 residues. The CDR3 coding sequence is TGTGCCAGTAGTACGTGGGACAGAAACAATGAGCAGTTCTTC. This gives the protein CASSTWDRNNEQFF. The full variable domain, completed using reference TRBV19 and TRBJ2-1, is DGGITQSPKYLFRKEGQNVTLSCEQNLNHDAMYWYRQDPGQGLRLIYYSQIVNDFQKGDIAEGYSVSREKKESFPLTVTSAQKNPTAFYLCASSTWDRNNEQFFGPGTRLTVL.

The chain has TRBV10-3 and TRBJ1-1; D is possibly TRBD1 (6 bases). The germline V and J ends were trimmed by 10 bases and 3 bases, with 18 bases remaining between them. Germline V gene lookup returns CDR1 ENHRY and CDR2 SYGVKD. The CDR3 is made up of 14 amino acids. CDR3 amino acids: CATRGGSAYTEAFF. CDR3 in DNA: TGTGCCACCAGAGGGGGGTCGGCGTACACTGAAGCTTTCTTT.

This clone has just one count. This chain uses TRBV11-3 with TRBJ1-3, with D unclear. The germline CDR1 and CDR2 sequences are SGHNT and YENEEA. CDR3 length equals 13 residues. Trimming cost V 6 bases and J 0 bases, with 6 bases left between them. CDR3 DNA sequence: TGTGCCAGCAGTTCAGGCTCTGGAAACACCATATATTTT. Its protein product is CASSSGSGNTIYF.

In this sample, this clone turned up once. The V gene is TRBV27, the J gene TRBJ1-2; 9 bases match TRBD1. V lost 0 bases to trimming and J lost 3 bases; unmatched junction nucleotides: 8. This CDR3 is built from 17 residues. CDR1 and CDR2 from the germline V gene are MNHEY and SMNVEV (reference sequence). CDR3 sequence reads: CASSLSGGQGRHYGYTF. The CDR3 region has the DNA TGTGCCAGCAGTTTATCGGGAGGACAGGGGAGGCACTATGGCTACACCTTC.

The chain carries TRBV19 and TRBJ1-5; 9 positions agree with TRBD1. This CDR3 is built from 14 residues. Germline V gives CDR1 LNHDA, CDR2 SQIVND (reference sequence). Unmatched junction bases numbered 9, after V lost 10 bases and J lost 5 bases. The CDR3 DNA is TGTGCCATTGCAGACAGGGGGTTCGATCAGCCCCAGCATTTT. This gives the protein CAIADRGFDQPQHF.

V gene TRBV2 combines with J gene TRBJ2-7; D is undetermined. CDR1 SNHLY and CDR2 FYNNEI come from the germline V gene. The CDR3 extends over 11 amino acids. Trimming pared 7 bases from V and 4 bases from J, leaving 8 bases between. The CDR3 sequence: CASKEQYEQYF. DNA for the CDR3: TGTGCCAGCAAGGAACAGTACGAGCAGTACTTC.

The rearrangement links TRBV5-1 to TRBJ2-4, with D perhaps being TRBD1 or TRBD2 (5 bases each). The CDR3 has 14 residues. Germline V gives CDR1 SGHRS, CDR2 YFSETQ. The V and J ends lost 5 bases and 6 bases respectively, with 15 bases between them. CDR3 sequence (DNA): TGCGCCAGCAGTCTCACCCGGGGACCAAACATTCAGTACTTC. It encodes CASSLTRGPNIQYF.

The rearrangement uses TRBV27 and TRBJ2-1; TRBD2 matches 11 bases. The J segment lost 4 bases and the V segment lost 5 bases, leaving 10 bases of the junction unmatched. Germline CDR1 MNHEY, CDR2 SMNVEV (reference sequence). This CDR3 contains 17 residues. DNA of the CDR3: TGTGCCAGCAGTCGAGTAGCGGGAGGGCCGAGGTACAATGAGCAGTTCTTC. Amino acid sequence: CASSRVAGGPRYNEQFF.

The rearrangement uses TRBV19 and TRBJ2-1; D unclear. The CDR3 is made up of 11 amino acids. V shed 3 bases and J shed 4 bases, with 1 base lying between them. Germline V CDR1 and CDR2: LNHDA, SQIVND (reference sequence). The CDR3 loop is CASSIYNEQFF. The CDR3 bases are TGTGCCAGTAGTATTTACAATGAGCAGTTCTTC.

The rearrangement links TRBV28 to TRBJ2-7; 8 bases align to TRBD1. From germline, CDR1 is MDHEN and CDR2 SYDVKM. CDR3 length: 16 residues. Trimming removed 4 bases from V and 3 bases from J; junction bases left unmatched: 11. CDR3 region: CASSYGPGTGDYEQYF. In DNA, the CDR3 is TGTGCCAGCAGTTATGGCCCCGGGACAGGAGACTACGAGCAGTACTTC.

The rearrangement joins TRBV6-6 to TRBJ1-2, with TRBD1 matching 7 bases. Looked up from germline, CDR1 is MNHNY and CDR2 is SVGAGI (reference sequence). The V gene end was trimmed by 6 bases and the J gene end by 4 bases; junction bases not matched to a gene: 5. The CDR3 is made up of 13 amino acids. CDR3 DNA sequence: TGTGCCAGCAGGGCACAGGGGAGCTATGGCTACACCTTC. Encoded protein: CASRAQGSYGYTF.